This TCR beta chain comes out of a study of T cell repertoires in cytomegalovirus infection. Study information: Well-studied HLA-B-restricted epitopes and recently identified HLA-C-restricted epitopes of CMV were both used in the study.

Trimming shortened V by 5 bases and J by 5 bases, and 14 bases separated the two germline ends. The CDR3 loop spans 14 amino acids. Germline loops: CDR1 MNHEY, CDR2 SVGEGT. This clonotype was seen ten or more times. Its antigen is unidentified. TCRdb analysed the reads with MiXCR anew, one entry per CDR3 protein. The top ten hold 48% of the sample, which has fewer than 650,000 distinct CDR3 sequences, 40% seen once. The rearrangement joins TRBV6-2 or TRBV6-3 to TRBJ2-3; no definite D call. The sample in question was cultured PBMCs, obtained from culture after CMV antigen stimulation. This TCR was sampled from a human donor in good health (CMV status not recorded). Some clones in this sample may be carry-over from other donors' samples. CDR3 DNA: TGTGCCAGCAGTCCACCATTCGGAGAAGATACGCAGTATTTT. Translating it yields CASSPPFGEDTQYF.